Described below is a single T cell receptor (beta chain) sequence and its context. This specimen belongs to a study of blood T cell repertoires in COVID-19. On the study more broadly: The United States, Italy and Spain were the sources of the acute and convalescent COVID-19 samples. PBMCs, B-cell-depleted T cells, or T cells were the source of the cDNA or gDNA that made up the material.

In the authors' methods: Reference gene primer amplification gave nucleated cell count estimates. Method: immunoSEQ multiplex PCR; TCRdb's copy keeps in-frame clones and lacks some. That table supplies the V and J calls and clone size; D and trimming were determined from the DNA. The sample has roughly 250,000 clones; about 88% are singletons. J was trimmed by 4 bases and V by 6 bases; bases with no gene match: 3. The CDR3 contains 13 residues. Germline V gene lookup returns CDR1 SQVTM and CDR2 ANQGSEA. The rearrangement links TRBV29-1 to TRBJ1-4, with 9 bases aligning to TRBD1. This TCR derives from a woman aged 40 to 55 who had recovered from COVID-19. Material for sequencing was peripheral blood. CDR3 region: CSVGTGNNEKLFF. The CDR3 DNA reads TGCAGCGTGGGGACAGGGAATAATGAAAAACTGTTTTTT.